The clone carrying this TCR beta chain was detected a few times. As yet, its antigen is unknown. This specimen belongs to a study of OX40 agonist ivuxolimab in advanced cancers. Systemic immunosuppression or a history of autoimmune disease excluded patients. Overall study findings and caveats: Circulating CD4+ and CD8+ T cells showed clonal expansion by week 6 at 0.1 to 3.0 mg/kg. Some patients without response likewise showed low normalized clonal expansion.

Some clones are missing from TCRdb's copy, which holds only in-frame ones; the method was immunoSEQ multiplex PCR. The sample holds 83,000 or so clones; 90% to 95% are singletons and the top ten take around 0.69%. Germline loops: CDR1 SGHNT, CDR2 YENEEA. Trimming took off 6 bases at V and 0 bases at J, with 9 bases between the two ends. The CDR3 is 14 residues long. The TCR was taken from an adult with an advanced solid tumor such as melanoma, head and neck, liver or kidney cancer. This material consisted of CD4+ or CD8+ T cells sorted from blood, taken in a trial of the OX40 agonist ivuxolimab. The chain uses TRBV11-3 and TRBJ1-3, with D perhaps TRBD1 (6 bases). In DNA, the CDR3 is TGTGCCAGCAGACGGGACAACTCTGGAAACACCATATATTTT. The encoded protein is CASRRDNSGNTIYF.